This entry concerns a single T cell receptor (beta chain). Germline V lookup: CDR1 WNHNN, CDR2 SYGVQD (reference sequence). The CDR3 runs 15 residues. V dropped 5 bases and J dropped 8; count of bases not matched to a gene: 12. In the original analysis: Amplification from reference gene primers served as the basis for estimated nucleated cell counts. The protocol was immunoSEQ multiplex PCR, while the TCRdb copy is restricted to in-frame clones and leaves out a portion. V, J and clone size derive from that table, while D and trimming were established from the DNA sequence. Among over 110,000 clones listed, 88% were seen once. This sample was included in a study of blood T cell repertoires in COVID-19. For the study at large: Acute and convalescent COVID-19 samples came from the United States, Italy and Spain. Sources were T cells, B-cell-depleted T cells, or PBMCs; the material itself was cDNA or gDNA.

The chain uses TRBV10-1 and TRBJ2-7; 10 bases line up with TRBD1. The TCR originated in a human donor in a cohort sampled during active COVID-19. What was sequenced was peripheral blood. CDR3 sequence (DNA): TGCGCCAGCAGTAATCCGGGACAGGGGTACTTACAGCAGTACTTC. Translated, it gives CASSNPGQGYLQQYF.